This T cell receptor (beta chain) is from a study of beta chain features in type 1 diabetes. CD4+ naive, central memory, regulatory and stem cell-like memory subsets were isolated by sorting on CD45RO/CCR7/CD25/CD127/CD95/CD27. Without exception, sorted populations had purity beyond 95%. Expressed TCRB transcripts were sequenced, since all the RNA that had been isolated was reverse transcribed. Measured with immunoSEQ multiplex PCR; TCRdb has only the in-frame clones, and not every one. The sample lists about 360,000 clones; around an eighth were seen once. V dropped 1 base and J dropped 3; count of bases not matched to a gene: 5. Germline CDR1 and CDR2: LGHNA and YNFKEQ. This CDR3 region has 16 residues. This clone was picked up a small number of times. Its target is unknown. Overall study findings and caveats: HLA influence on TCRB rearrangement stayed unresolved here.

The rearrangement uses TRBV4-2 and TRBJ2-7; 11 bases align to TRBD1. The sequence was obtained from a man aged 18-30 years in good health. Sample: naive CD4+ T cells from blood. The CDR3 reads CASSQGRGTGGYEQYF. The CDR3 region has the DNA TGTGCCAGCAGCCAAGGGAGGGGGACAGGGGGCTACGAGCAGTACTTC.